Shown below are 31 T cell receptor beta chains from a single sample sequenced in a study of shared clonotypes between healthy human individuals. The method was immunoSEQ multiplex PCR; TCRdb's version includes in-frame clones alone and lacks a portion of them. The sample has 400,000 to 600,000 clones; 95% to 96% are singletons. Specimen: naive CD4+ T cells sorted from blood. Regarding subset: CD45RA+ positively selected. These receptors all stem from a woman aged 25 to 39 in good health.

In DNA form, the CDR3 reads TGTGCCACCCGACAGGGGTCCTACGAGCAGTACTTC. Its protein product is CATRQGSYEQYF. This chain joins TRBV28 and TRBJ2-7, with 8 bases that match TRBD1. The length of the CDR3 is 12 residues. The germline V gene encodes CDR1 MDHEN and CDR2 SYDVKM. Trimming removed 10 bases from V and 1 base from J; junction bases left unmatched: 3.

The V and J genes are TRBV5-8 and TRBJ2-1; 11 bases map to TRBD2. The junction had 7 bases not matched to a gene; V was cut back by 1 base and J by 1 base. The CDR3 runs to 18 residues. Germline assignment: CDR1 SGHTS and CDR2 YDEGEE. CDR3 amino acids: CASSLRKTSGVSYNEQFF. CDR3 in DNA: TGTGCCAGCAGCTTGCGGAAGACTAGCGGGGTGTCCTACAATGAGCAGTTCTTC.

V and J are TRBV10-3 and TRBJ2-7; TRBD1 or TRBD2 may be the D gene (5 bases each). The CDR3 length is 12 residues. Germline-derived CDR1 and CDR2 are ENHRY and SYGVKD. The germline V and J ends were trimmed by 2 bases and 12 bases, with 14 bases remaining between them. Here the CDR3 DNA reads TGTGCCATCAGTGAGACCGGGGCGACGGCGTACTTC. Residues: CAISETGATAYF.

V gene TRBV20-1 combines with J gene TRBJ2-1; D is ambiguous. Germline CDR1 reads DFQATT; CDR2 reads SNEGSKA (reference sequence). The CDR3 has 11 amino acids. Trimming left V 0 bases short and J 12 bases short, with 9 bases between. The CDR3 bases are TGCAGTGCTAGAGATTATGGTCTGCAGTTCTTC. Residues: CSARDYGLQFF.

In its sample, this clone was seen a few times. This chain connects TRBV18 to TRBJ2-2, with TRBD2 identical over 7 bases. Germline lookup yields CDR1 KGHSH and CDR2 LQKENI. J was trimmed by 2 bases and V by 6 bases; bases with no gene match: 3. There are 14 residues in the CDR3. DNA of the CDR3: TGTGCCAGCTCGGCGGGGGTCAACACCGGGGAGCTGTTTTTT. Encoded protein: CASSAGVNTGELFF.

The genes are TRBV5-1 and TRBJ2-5; TRBD2 aligns across 13 bases. The CDR3 is 16 amino acids. Germline values: CDR1 SGHRS, CDR2 YFSETQ. V lost 4 bases, J lost 2 bases, and 5 bases stayed unmatched. The CDR3 DNA is TGCGCCAGCAGCCTCCAACTAGCGGGAGGGCAAGAGACCCAGTACTTC. The encoded protein is CASSLQLAGGQETQYF.

The chain joins TRBV19 to TRBJ1-1; tentatively, D is TRBD1 (6 bases). Germline values: CDR1 LNHDA, CDR2 SQIVND (reference sequence). This CDR3 is 15 amino acids long. Trimming stripped 3 bases from V and 0 bases from J, with 11 bases between. The DNA for the CDR3 is TGTGCCAGTAGTATCCCGGGACACATGAACACTGAAGCTTTCTTT. This encodes CASSIPGHMNTEAFF.

This sequence joins TRBV27 and TRBJ1-5, with TRBD1 as a possible D gene (5 bases). The CDR3 runs 13 residues. V was cut by 3 bases and J by 5 bases, with 8 bases left in between. The germline V gene has CDR1 MNHEY and CDR2 SMNVEV (reference sequence). DNA for the CDR3: TGTGCCAGCAGTTTGACAGCCGATCAGCCCCAGCATTTT. Its translation is CASSLTADQPQHF.

V and J are TRBV25-1 and TRBJ1-4, with 7 bases fitting TRBD1. The V gene end was trimmed by 7 bases and the J gene end by 7 bases; junction bases not matched to a gene: 12. CDR1 is MGHDK and CDR2 is SYGVNS in the germline V gene. This CDR3 is 15 amino acids long. The CDR3 reads CASTATGEGPEKLFF. DNA for the CDR3: TGTGCCAGCACTGCTACAGGGGAGGGACCTGAAAAACTGTTTTTT.

V usage is TRBV18 and J usage is TRBJ1-1; D gene ambiguous. The length of the CDR3 is 13 residues. Trimming shortened V by 0 bases and J by 4 bases, and 6 bases separated the two germline ends. Germline V lookup: CDR1 KGHSH, CDR2 LQKENI. CDR3 residues: CASSPPISTEAFF. DNA of the CDR3: TGTGCCAGCTCACCACCCATCTCCACTGAAGCTTTCTTT.

The genes are TRBV5-1 and TRBJ2-7; the D is unclear. CDR1 SGHRS and CDR2 YFSETQ come from the germline V gene. Trimming stripped 0 bases from V and 5 bases from J, with 9 bases between. The CDR3 is 13 residues long. CDR3 in DNA: TGCGCCAGCAGCTTGGTTATGCCAAACGAGCAGTACTTC. Protein: CASSLVMPNEQYF.

V usage is TRBV9 and J usage is TRBJ2-1; a possible D gene is TRBD1 (5 bases). Per germline, CDR1 SGDLS and CDR2 YYNGEE. V was shortened by 0 bases and J by 8 bases, with 15 bases between the two germline ends. The CDR3 extends over 15 amino acids. CDR3 in amino acids: CASSVATEGVYEQFF. The CDR3 DNA reads TGTGCCAGCAGCGTAGCTACTGAAGGGGTCTATGAGCAGTTCTTC.

This rearrangement joins TRBV28 to TRBJ1-1; D is undetermined. CDR3 length: 14 amino acids. CDR1 MDHEN and CDR2 SYDVKM come from the germline V gene. Trimming removed 3 bases from V and 0 bases from J, with 8 bases in between. CDR3 region: CASSFHPMNTEAFF. The CDR3, as DNA: TGTGCCAGCAGTTTTCATCCCATGAACACTGAAGCTTTCTTT.

This clone was observed a few times. The J gene is TRBJ2-7, the V gene TRBV20-1; D is undetermined. Trimming cost V 5 bases and J 2 bases, with 7 bases left between them. The CDR3 spans 11 residues. Looked up from germline, CDR1 is DFQATT and CDR2 is SNEGSKA (reference sequence). CDR3 nucleotide sequence: TGCAGTGCTCCCTCCCCCTACGAGCAGTACTTC. Its protein product is CSAPSPYEQYF.

The genes are TRBV19 and TRBJ2-5; D not certain. The DNA end lines up better with TRBJ2-7; the J call may be wrong. This CDR3 is 13 amino acids long. Germline CDR1 is LNHDA and CDR2 is SQIVND (reference sequence). The CDR3 DNA follows: TGTGCCAGTAGTCCCTCGTGGACCTACGAGCAGTACTTC. This codes for CASSPSWTYEQYF.

Points on this clone: The identical CDR3 is also encoded by other nucleotide sequences in the sample. The genes are TRBV6-1 and TRBJ1-3; weak D call: TRBD1 (6 bases). Germline V gives CDR1 MNHNS, CDR2 SASEGT. The length of the CDR3 is 14 residues. V was shortened by 7 bases and J by 0 bases, with 10 bases between the two germline ends. In nucleotides, the CDR3 is TGTGCCAGCACCACAGGGAGCTCTGGAAACACCATATATTTT. Protein: CASTTGSSGNTIYF.

This clone was counted a single time. The genes are TRBV2 and TRBJ2-7; 7 nucleotides agree with TRBD2. The J segment lost 4 bases and the V segment lost 8 bases, leaving 5 bases of the junction unmatched. The germline gives CDR1 SNHLY, CDR2 FYNNEI. This CDR3 region has 12 residues. The CDR3 DNA sequence: TGTGCCAGCGGCGGGAGCCTGTACGAGCAGTACTTC. Amino acid sequence: CASGGSLYEQYF.

This chain uses TRBV29-1 with TRBJ1-5; 10 nucleotides agree with TRBD1. V was clipped by 4 bases and J by 4 bases; unmatched bases: 7. Germline V gene sequence: CDR1 SQVTM, CDR2 ANQGSEA. There are 15 residues in the CDR3. CDR3 protein: CSVATGTGVNQPQHF. CDR3 in DNA: TGCAGCGTTGCCACCGGGACAGGGGTGAATCAGCCCCAGCATTTT.

The chain couples TRBV7-9 to TRBJ2-7, with a tentative D call TRBD2 (6 bases). Germline V gene data show CDR1 as SEHNR and CDR2 as FQNEAQ (reference sequence). V was shortened by 6 bases and J by 3 bases, with 15 bases between the two germline ends. This CDR3 comprises 14 residues. CDR3 in amino acids: CASSSTGLGYEQYF. The CDR3 DNA follows: TGTGCCAGCAGTTCAACGGGACTCGGCTACGAGCAGTACTTC.

The chain links TRBV10-3 to TRBJ1-1; 10 bases align to TRBD1. Germline loops: CDR1 ENHRY, CDR2 SYGVKD. The junction had 13 bases not matched to a gene; V was cut back by 5 bases and J by 4 bases. The CDR3 length is 17 residues. For the CDR3, the DNA is TGTGCCATCAGTCCTGTCCCGGGACAGGGGTTCGGCACTGAAGCTTTCTTT. Translation: CAISPVPGQGFGTEAFF.

The CDR3 is CASSESGQSVVQPQHF. As DNA, the CDR3 is TGCGCCAGCAGTGAGTCAGGACAGTCCGTCGTGCAGCCCCAGCATTTT. The V call is TRBV10-2, the J call TRBJ1-5; D possibly corresponds to TRBD1 (6 bases). Germline V gene data show CDR1 as WSHSY and CDR2 as SAAADI. V was shortened by 0 bases and J by 7 bases, with 16 bases between the two germline ends. The CDR3 covers 16 residues.

J is TRBJ1-5 and V is TRBV9; TRBD1 might be the D (5 bases). Germline CDR1 SGDLS, CDR2 YYNGEE. Trimming shortened V by 0 bases and J by 5 bases, and 12 bases separated the two germline ends. The CDR3 totals 15 residues. The CDR3 spells CASSVAGGVDQPQHF. CDR3 DNA: TGTGCCAGCAGCGTAGCGGGGGGGGTAGATCAGCCCCAGCATTTT. Full variable domain (outside the CDR3, taken from reference TRBV9 and TRBJ1-5): DSGVTQTPKHLITATGQRVTLRCSPRSGDLSVYWYQQSLDQGLQFLIQYYNGEERAKGNILERFSAQQFPDLHSELNLSSLELGDSALYFCASSVAGGVDQPQHFGDGTRLSIL.

The V call is TRBV28, the J call TRBJ1-5; D is unclear. Germline loops: CDR1 MDHEN, CDR2 SYDVKM. CDR3 length equals 13 residues. V was trimmed by 3 bases and J by 4 bases, leaving 7 bases between them. CDR3 residues: CASSLYPNQPQHF. CDR3 sequence (DNA): TGTGCCAGCAGTTTGTACCCGAATCAGCCCCAGCATTTT.

The J gene is TRBJ2-2, the V gene TRBV5-1; 12 bases are a match to TRBD1. CDR1 is SGHRS, CDR2 YFSETQ, per germline. The CDR3 is 18 residues long. With V trimmed by 0 bases and J by 1 base, 4 bases remained unmatched. The CDR3 reads CASSLAGQGARNTGELFF. DNA of the CDR3: TGCGCCAGCAGCTTGGCGGGACAGGGGGCTAGGAACACCGGGGAGCTGTTTTTT.

The V and J genes are TRBV28 and TRBJ2-7; D call uncertain. Between the trimmed V and J ends, which lost 4 bases and 3 bases, there was a span of 13 bases. CDR3 length: 14 amino acids. CDR1 MDHEN and CDR2 SYDVKM come from the germline V gene. In DNA, the CDR3 is TGTGCCAGCAGTTCCAGACAAGGAGTCTACGAGCAGTACTTC. Protein product: CASSSRQGVYEQYF. The whole variable domain, filled in from reference TRBV28 and TRBJ2-7, reads DVKVTQSSRYLVKRTGEKVFLECVQDMDHENMFWYRQDPGLGLRLIYFSYDVKMKEKGDIPEGYSVSREKKERFSLILESASTNQTSMYLCASSSRQGVYEQYFGPGTRLTVT.

V and J are TRBV18 and TRBJ2-3; D remains ambiguous. The CDR3 loop spans 16 amino acids. CDR1 KGHSH and CDR2 LQKENI come from the germline V gene. V was clipped by 1 base and J by 1 base, with 12 bases between them. CDR3 residues: CASSPRIDTGTDTQYF. CDR3 DNA: TGTGCCAGCTCACCACGGATCGACACTGGCACAGATACGCAGTATTTT.

The rearrangement joins TRBV5-1 to TRBJ2-2, with D maybe TRBD2 (5 bases). The germline gives CDR1 SGHRS, CDR2 YFSETQ. This CDR3 has 15 residues. Trimming pared 3 bases from V and 1 base from J, leaving 10 bases between. This CDR3 reads CASSSGLLNTGELFF. The CDR3 nucleotides are TGCGCCAGCAGCTCCGGACTGCTGAACACCGGGGAGCTGTTTTTT.

The chain recombines TRBV5-1 with TRBJ1-1; 7 bases are a match to TRBD1. Germline loops: CDR1 SGHRS, CDR2 YFSETQ. This CDR3 comprises 17 residues. J gave up 4 bases and V 5 bases, and 17 bases lay outside the gene matches. The CDR3 DNA sequence: TGCGCCAGCAGGCGCGGGGGTTACACAGGGGTAGTCACTGAAGCTTTCTTT. Translating gives CASRRGGYTGVVTEAFF.

This sequence joins TRBV5-1 and TRBJ2-7, with D hard to call. Germline lookup yields CDR1 SGHRS and CDR2 YFSETQ. This CDR3 is built from 10 residues. The CDR3 sequence: CASRGSPESV. The CDR3, as DNA: TGCGCCAGCAGGGGCAGCCCGGAGTCGGTC.

This chain links TRBV7-2 with TRBJ2-1; 9 positions agree with TRBD1. After removal of 5 bases from V and 7 bases from J, the junction contained 9 bases not matched to a gene. The CDR3 length is 15 residues. Germline V lookup: CDR1 SGHTA, CDR2 FQGNSA. CDR3 protein: CASSPWTGETNEQFF. CDR3 nucleotide sequence: TGTGCCAGCAGCCCTTGGACAGGGGAGACGAATGAGCAGTTCTTC.

The chain employs TRBV5-1 and TRBJ1-5, with D unresolved. CDR1 is SGHRS, CDR2 YFSETQ, per germline. Trimming cost V 7 bases and J 4 bases, with 18 bases left between them. The CDR3 consists of 15 residues. In nucleotides, the CDR3 is TGCGCCAGCCCGATGGTAGCGGGGTTGAATCAGCCCCAGCATTTT. Its protein is CASPMVAGLNQPQHF.